The 20 T cell receptor beta chains reported below all come from one sample, sequenced in a study of T cell responses to AZD1222 COVID-19 vaccine. This table comes from immunoSEQ multiplex PCR, and its TCRdb copy is limited to in-frame clones, with some not included. In the table there are some 98,000 clones, roughly 88% of which are singletons. The sample consisted of peripheral blood, taken on day 0 of AZD1222 vaccination. The receptors originated from an adult in good health.

This clone was seen only a few times. V gene TRBV5-5 combines with J gene TRBJ1-2, with 8 positions matching TRBD1. J was trimmed by 9 bases and V by 0 bases; bases with no gene match: 1. Germline CDR1 SGHKS, CDR2 YYEKEE (reference sequence). The CDR3 runs to 12 residues. CDR3 in DNA: TGTGCCAGCAGCTTGGGGGACAGGAGCTACACCTTC. This codes for CASSLGDRSYTF.

V gene TRBV7-2 combines with J gene TRBJ2-1, with TRBD2 matching 16 bases. CDR1 is SGHTA and CDR2 is FQGNSA in the germline V gene. The CDR3 contains 17 residues. V gave up 2 bases and J gave up 5 bases; unmatched junction bases: 3. The CDR3 coding sequence is TGTGCCAGCAGCTTAATGGGACTAGCGGGGGGGAACAATGAGCAGTTCTTC. It yields the protein CASSLMGLAGGNNEQFF.

J is TRBJ1-2 and V is TRBV19; 12 bases are a match to TRBD1. The CDR3 covers 14 residues. V shed 6 bases and J 8 bases; nucleotides not matched to a gene: 7. Germline assignment: CDR1 LNHDA and CDR2 SQIVND (reference sequence). The CDR3 DNA is TGTGCCAGTAGCTCCCGGGACAGGGGGCGAGGCTACACCTTC. Its protein is CASSSRDRGRGYTF. Full variable domain (outside the CDR3, taken from reference TRBV19 and TRBJ1-2): DGGITQSPKYLFRKEGQNVTLSCEQNLNHDAMYWYRQDPGQGLRLIYYSQIVNDFQKGDIAEGYSVSREKKESFPLTVTSAQKNPTAFYLCASSSRDRGRGYTFGSGTRLTVV.

The V and J genes are TRBV2 and TRBJ2-2; 7 positions match TRBD2. V shed 2 bases and J 1 base; nucleotides not matched to a gene: 4. The CDR3 is made up of 16 amino acids. From germline, CDR1 is SNHLY and CDR2 FYNNEI. This CDR3 reads CASSEQGGGNTGELFF. The CDR3 nucleotides read TGTGCCAGCAGTGAACAGGGCGGGGGGAACACCGGGGAGCTGTTTTTT.

V usage is TRBV30 and J usage is TRBJ1-2; D not resolved. This CDR3 spans 16 amino acids. CDR1 GTSNPN and CDR2 SVGIG come from the germline V gene (reference sequence). The germline V and J ends were trimmed by 1 base and 2 bases, with 17 bases remaining between them. CDR3 nucleotides: TGTGCCTGGAGTGGCCAGGACGTCAACCTGAACTATGGCTACACCTTC. Translation gives CAWSGQDVNLNYGYTF.

The chain couples TRBV12-3 or TRBV12-4 to TRBJ2-7, with a weak D call TRBD1 (6 bases). There are 12 residues in the CDR3. V was cut by 4 bases and J by 5 bases, with 9 bases left in between. CDR3 loop: CASSSRGNEQYF. The CDR3 nucleotides read TGTGCCAGCAGTTCCAGGGGAAACGAGCAGTACTTC.

V is TRBV5-6 and J is TRBJ2-1; tentative D call: TRBD2 (5 bases). This CDR3 has 12 amino acids. Trimming took 0 bases from V and 7 from J, leaving 5 bases between them. Germline V lookup: CDR1 SGHDT, CDR2 YYEEEE. Here the CDR3 reads CASSLGRNEQFF. CDR3 sequence (DNA): TGTGCCAGCAGCTTGGGGAGGAATGAGCAGTTCTTC.

The chain carries TRBV29-1 and TRBJ1-1; D gene unclear. Trimming pared 7 bases from V and 3 bases from J, leaving 15 bases between. This CDR3 contains 13 residues. Germline V CDR1 and CDR2: SQVTM, ANQGSEA. CDR3 DNA sequence: TGCAGCGCTGCCCAGTTTGCGGACACTGAAGCTTTCTTT. Amino acid sequence: CSAAQFADTEAFF.

This rearrangement joins TRBV28 to TRBJ1-2, with a weak D call TRBD1 (6 bases). Deletions cut 6 bases from V and 6 bases from J, with 14 bases between. The CDR3 covers 13 residues. Germline V CDR1 and CDR2: MDHEN, SYDVKM. CDR3 nucleotide sequence: TGTGCCAGCAGAGAACAGGGATATAATGGCTACACCTTC. Protein product: CASREQGYNGYTF.

For the CDR3, the DNA is TGCGCCAGCAGCCAAGATCTCCGGGGCACTAACTATGGCTACACCTTC. This sequence encodes CASSQDLRGTNYGYTF. This chain links TRBV4-1 with TRBJ1-2; D may be TRBD1 (5 bases). The ends were cut back, 0 bases at V and 0 bases at J, with 11 bases in the middle. CDR3 length: 16 amino acids. CDR1 is MGHRA and CDR2 is YSYEKL in the germline V gene.

The chain employs TRBV7-2 and TRBJ1-5; D is ambiguous. Trimming removed 3 bases from V and 1 base from J, with 7 bases in between. This CDR3 has 14 residues. Per germline, CDR1 SGHTA and CDR2 FQGNSA. The CDR3 reads CASSFYPSNQPQHF. The CDR3 DNA reads as TGTGCCAGCAGCTTTTACCCCAGCAATCAGCCCCAGCATTTT.

About this clone: At one end, the junction sequence differs from germline, possibly due to a read error. The chain joins TRBV29-1 to TRBJ1-1, with D uncertain. Germline V gene data show CDR1 as SQVTM and CDR2 as ANQGSEA. The CDR3 runs to 12 residues. DNA of the CDR3: TGCAGCGTCGAAGACCGGAACACTGAAGCTTTCTTT. This codes for CSVEDRNTEAFF.

This clone has a single count. V gene TRBV19 combines with J gene TRBJ2-5, with TRBD1 identical over 10 bases. The CDR3 contains 14 residues. Trimming cost V 5 bases and J 2 bases; bases outside gene matches: 2. Germline CDR1 reads LNHDA; CDR2 reads SQIVND (reference sequence). The CDR3 reads CASSGTGVQETQYF. The CDR3 nucleotides are TGTGCCAGTAGTGGGACAGGGGTACAAGAGACCCAGTACTTC. Full variable domain (missing parts from reference TRBV19 and TRBJ2-5): DGGITQSPKYLFRKEGQNVTLSCEQNLNHDAMYWYRQDPGQGLRLIYYSQIVNDFQKGDIAEGYSVSREKKESFPLTVTSAQKNPTAFYLCASSGTGVQETQYFGPGTRLLVL.

This chain joins TRBV11-3 and TRBJ2-3, with D tentatively TRBD1 (6 bases). CDR3 length: 15 amino acids. Germline V gene data show CDR1 as SGHNT and CDR2 as YENEEA. The V end lost 0 bases, the J end lost 5 bases, and 12 bases lay between the germline ends. The CDR3 DNA reads as TGTGCCAGCAGCTTAGAAAAACAGGGAAGAGATACGCAGTATTTT. This sequence encodes CASSLEKQGRDTQYF.

The rearrangement joins TRBV7-8 to TRBJ1-6; a weak D match, TRBD1 (6 bases). Germline V gene lookup returns CDR1 SGHVS and CDR2 FQNEAQ. There are 16 residues in the CDR3. The V gene lost 3 bases and the J gene lost 0 bases, with 9 bases spanning the gap. The CDR3 region has the DNA TGTGCCAGCAGCTTGTCAGGGGTCTCCTATAATTCACCCCTCCACTTT. Its translation is CASSLSGVSYNSPLHF. The variable domain in full, with the rest retrieved from reference TRBV7-8 and TRBJ1-6, is GAGVSQSPRYKVAKRGQDVALRCDPISGHVSLFWYQQALGQGPEFLTYFQNEAQLDKSGLPSDRFFAERPEGSVSTLKIQRTQQEDSAVYLCASSLSGVSYNSPLHFGNGTRLTVT.

V and J are TRBV18 and TRBJ1-1, with D maybe TRBD1 (5 bases). Trimming took off 3 bases at V and 4 bases at J, with 12 bases between the two ends. Per germline, CDR1 KGHSH and CDR2 LQKENI. The length of the CDR3 is 14 residues. The CDR3 coding sequence is TGTGCCAGCTCACCGAAACAAACAGGCACTGAAGCTTTCTTT. Translation gives CASSPKQTGTEAFF.

The count of this clone is one. This chain links TRBV2 with TRBJ2-2, with D hard to call. V shed 5 bases and J shed 6 bases, with 7 bases lying between them. The CDR3 is made up of 12 amino acids. Germline V lookup: CDR1 SNHLY, CDR2 FYNNEI. CDR3 region: CASSPRPGELFF. For the CDR3, the DNA is TGTGCCAGCAGTCCGAGGCCCGGGGAGCTGTTTTTT.

The gene calls are TRBV6-1 and TRBJ1-5; weak D call: TRBD1 (5 bases). Germline lookup yields CDR1 MNHNS and CDR2 SASEGT. CDR3 length: 13 amino acids. Trimming took 0 bases from V and 5 from J, leaving 5 bases between them. The CDR3 DNA reads TGTGCCAGCAGTGAAGCAGGGGATCAGCCCCAGCATTTT. It encodes CASSEAGDQPQHF.

The genes are TRBV5-1 and TRBJ2-7, with D possibly being TRBD2 (6 bases). V lost 2 bases and J 5 bases, leaving 14 bases between the germline ends. In germline, CDR1 is SGHRS, CDR2 YFSETQ. This CDR3 contains 14 residues. The CDR3 DNA follows: TGCGCCAGCAGCTTATGGGGGGAGTCGGACGAGCAGTACTTC. Translation gives CASSLWGESDEQYF.

This clone was observed a handful of times. Here the CDR3 reads CASSVGTGVSYEQYF. CDR3 coding DNA: TGTGCCAGCAGCGTAGGGACAGGGGTCTCCTACGAGCAGTACTTC. The chain joins TRBV14 to TRBJ2-7, with 10 bases matching TRBD1. Germline V gene lookup returns CDR1 SGHDN and CDR2 FVKESK. The CDR3 has 15 residues. Losses at the gene ends were 5 bases for V and 0 bases for J; bases not matched to a gene: 4.